Reported below is one T cell receptor beta chain. Its antigen remains unknown. This specimen comes from a study of T cell responses to AZD1222 COVID-19 vaccine. Study findings and constraints: At baseline, just five or six AZD1222 recipients tested seropositive. Two doses of AZD1222 preceded a rise in Spike-specific TCR breadth and depth.

The CDR3 is 14 residues long. In germline, CDR1 is SGHAT, CDR2 FQNNGV. V gave up 0 bases and J gave up 4 bases, with 9 bases separating them. Repertoires were generated with immunoSEQ multiplex PCR, while TCRdb's copy carries only in-frame clones and drops some. The sample holds more than 95,000 clones, 88% seen once. The rearrangement uses TRBV11-2 and TRBJ1-2; D call uncertain. The receptor comes from an adult in good health. The sequences come from peripheral blood, collected on day 0 of AZD1222 vaccination. Here the CDR3 reads CASSLDRSRYGYTF. CDR3 sequence (DNA): TGTGCCAGCAGCTTAGATCGCAGCCGCTATGGCTACACCTTC.